Listed below are T cell receptor beta chains from one sample, sequenced in a study of T cells in narcolepsy. Measured with immunoSEQ multiplex PCR; TCRdb has only the in-frame clones, and not every one. This table holds fewer than 35,000 clones, less than 85% found once. What was sequenced was CD45RA- memory CD4+ T cells from PBMCs. The receptor source for this set is a human donor with narcolepsy. The CDR3 runs from the conserved cysteine through the conserved F or W. Expanded clones are given a class, and other clones once, few, many or no size at all.

cdr3_length	v_call	clone_size	j_call	cdr3_aa
14	TRBV5-1	-	TRBJ1-3	CASSEGTPGNTIYF
14	TRBV7-9	-	TRBJ2-7	CASSRDGQSYEQYF
15	TRBV28	-	TRBJ2-7	CASTRTGLLGREQYF
16	TRBV7-9	-	TRBJ1-6	CASSLLTGSYNSPLHF
14	TRBV7-2	-	TRBJ1-2	CASSPDRRAYGYTF
14	TRBV5-1	-	-	CASSFTSNSYEQYF
16	TRBV7-2	-	TRBJ1-1	CASSLRPQGSNTEAFF
14	TRBV6-6	-	TRBJ1-1	CASSNERGNTEAFF
15	TRBV7-2	-	TRBJ2-1	CASSLARTSGNEQFF
16	TRBV7-8	-	TRBJ2-2	CASSPRWQGNTGELFF
14	TRBV6-6	-	TRBJ1-1	CASSLDRGDTEAFF
15	TRBV19	-	TRBJ1-5	CASSIAWDRGQPQHF
17	TRBV2	-	TRBJ1-2	CASSPKLSGQGARGYTF
17	TRBV28	-	TRBJ1-3	CASSPSPGQASGNTIYF
13	TRBV18	-	TRBJ2-1	CASSPSGGEGQFF
14	TRBV19	-	TRBJ2-2	CASSILVGTGELFF
15	TRBV7-8	-	TRBJ1-4	CASSHGTTTNEKLFF
12	TRBV10-3	-	TRBJ1-2	CAIRDTLGGYTF
13	TRBV5-4	-	TRBJ1-4	CATRTDKNEKLFF
15	TRBV5-6	-	TRBJ2-5	CASSLAGRRQETQYF
15	TRBV19	-	TRBJ1-5	CASSIQGGTRQPQHF
13	TRBV6-1	-	TRBJ1-5	CASSDRLEQPQHF
14	TRBV7-9	-	TRBJ2-2	CASSPQWGSGELFF
11	TRBV18	-	TRBJ1-2	CASSPGYGYTF
11	TRBV6-5	-	TRBJ2-3	CASSVTDTQYF
13	TRBV4-2	-	TRBJ2-3	CASSQRGTDTQYF
13	TRBV5-8	few	TRBJ1-2	CASSQTGVYGYTF
15	TRBV6-5	-	TRBJ1-3	CASSYTGTTGNTIYF
14	TRBV18	-	TRBJ2-7	CASSAGTTSYEQYF
13	TRBV6-5	-	TRBJ2-2	CASSLVGTGELFF
16	TRBV6-5	-	TRBJ2-3	CASSYDRGHRLDTQYF
13	TRBV7-9	-	TRBJ1-2	CASSPDGPYGYTF
11	TRBV6-5	-	TRBJ2-1	CASTEGNEQFF
12	TRBV5-1	-	TRBJ1-2	CASRYSVDGYTF
15	TRBV5-1	-	TRBJ2-1	CASSWMGTWGNEQFF
18	TRBV7-8	-	TRBJ2-3	CASSPRSTGHLGGKTQYF
14	TRBV4-2	-	TRBJ1-5	CASSQDTNNQPQHF
13	TRBV19	-	TRBJ1-1	CATRGGLYTEAFF
14	TRBV28	-	TRBJ1-5	CASTETGLGQPQHF
16	TRBV7-8	-	TRBJ1-2	CASSQARVTGGYGYTF